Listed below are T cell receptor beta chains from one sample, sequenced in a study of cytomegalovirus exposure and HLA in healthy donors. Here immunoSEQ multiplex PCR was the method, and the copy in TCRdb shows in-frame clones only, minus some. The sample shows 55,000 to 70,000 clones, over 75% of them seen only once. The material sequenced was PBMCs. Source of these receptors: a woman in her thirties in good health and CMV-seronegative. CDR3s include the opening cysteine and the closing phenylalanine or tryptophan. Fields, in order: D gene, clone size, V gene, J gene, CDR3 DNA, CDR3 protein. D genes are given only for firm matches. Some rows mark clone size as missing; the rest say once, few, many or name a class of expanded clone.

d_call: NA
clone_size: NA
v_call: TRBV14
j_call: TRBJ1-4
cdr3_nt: TGTGCCAGCAGCCAAGCGGGAGGGGTCAATGAAAAACTGTTTTTT
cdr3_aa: CASSQAGGVNEKLFF

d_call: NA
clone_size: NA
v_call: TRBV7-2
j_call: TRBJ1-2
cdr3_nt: TGTGCCAGCAGCTTAGAGGTCGGGAGCCTGGTTAGTTCCTATGGCTACACCTTC
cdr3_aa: CASSLEVGSLVSSYGYTF

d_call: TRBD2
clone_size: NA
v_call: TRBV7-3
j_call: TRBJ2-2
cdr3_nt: TGTGCCAGCAGCTTAACTGGGAGGACTAGCGGGAGGTCCGGGGAGCTGTTTTTT
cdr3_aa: CASSLTGRTSGRSGELFF

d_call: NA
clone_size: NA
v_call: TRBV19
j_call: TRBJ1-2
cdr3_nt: TGTGCCAGTAGTGAAGACAGCAGGAGTGGCTACACCTTC
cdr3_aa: CASSEDSRSGYTF

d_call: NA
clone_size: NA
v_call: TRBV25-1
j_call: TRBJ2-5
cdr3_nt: TGTGCCAGCAGTGACCAGACTAGTAGTATGAAGACCCAGTACTTC
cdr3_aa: CASSDQTSSMKTQYF

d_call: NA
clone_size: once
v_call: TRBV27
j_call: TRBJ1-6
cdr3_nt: TGTGCCAGCAGTTTGGCCACTAATTCACCCCTCCACTTT
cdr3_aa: CASSLATNSPLHF

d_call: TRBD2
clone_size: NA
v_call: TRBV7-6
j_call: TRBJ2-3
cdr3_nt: TGTGCCAGTAGTGGGAGGGGAGATACGCAGTATTTT
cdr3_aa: CASSGRGDTQYF

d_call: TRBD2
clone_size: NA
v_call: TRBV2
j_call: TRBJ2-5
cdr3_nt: TGTGCCAGCAGCCGGACTAGCGGGAGGGAGACCCAGTACTTC
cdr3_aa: CASSRTSGRETQYF

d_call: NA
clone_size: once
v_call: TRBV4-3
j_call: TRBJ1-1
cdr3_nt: TGCGCCAGCAGCCAAAGTCGCGGTTTCACTGAAGCTTTCTTT
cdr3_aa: CASSQSRGFTEAFF

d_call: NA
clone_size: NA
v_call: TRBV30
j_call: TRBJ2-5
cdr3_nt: TGTGCCTGGAGTGTAGAACCCTATAAAGAGACCCAGTACTTC
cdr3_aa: CAWSVEPYKETQYF

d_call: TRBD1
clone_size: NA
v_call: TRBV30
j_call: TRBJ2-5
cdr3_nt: TGTGCCTGGAGTCGGACAGGGGGCGCTGAGACCCAGTACTTC
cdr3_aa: CAWSRTGGAETQYF

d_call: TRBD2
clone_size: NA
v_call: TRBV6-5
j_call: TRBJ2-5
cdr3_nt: TGTGCCAGCAGTTACTCGGCTAGCGGGACCCAAGAGACCCAGTACTTC
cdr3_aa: CASSYSASGTQETQYF

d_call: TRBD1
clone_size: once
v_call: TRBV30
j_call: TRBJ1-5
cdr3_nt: TGTGCCTGGGCGGACGGACAGGGTCAGCCCCAGCATTTT
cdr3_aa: CAWADGQGQPQHF

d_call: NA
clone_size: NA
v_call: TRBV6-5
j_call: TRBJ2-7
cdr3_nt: TGTGCCAGCAGTTACAGGTTCGAAGCGGGCCACCGCGAGCAGTACTTC
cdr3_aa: CASSYRFEAGHREQYF

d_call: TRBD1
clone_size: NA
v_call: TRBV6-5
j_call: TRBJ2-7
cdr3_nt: TGTGCCAGCAGTTCCGCGGGACAGGGGGTTTACGAGCAGTACTTC
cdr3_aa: CASSSAGQGVYEQYF

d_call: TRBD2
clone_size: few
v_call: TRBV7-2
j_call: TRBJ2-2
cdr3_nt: TGTGCCAGCAGCTTAAGTTCGGCGGGAGAAGCCGGGGAGCTGTTTTTT
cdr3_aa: CASSLSSAGEAGELFF

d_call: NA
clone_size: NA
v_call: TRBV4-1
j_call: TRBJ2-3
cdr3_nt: TGCGCCAGCAGCCAAGGAACTAGGGGGTCGCCTGGCGCAGATACGCAGTATTTT
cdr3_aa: CASSQGTRGSPGADTQYF

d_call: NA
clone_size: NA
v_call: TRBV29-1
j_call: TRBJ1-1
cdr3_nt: TGCAGCGTTGAACTCTCGGGGACTCCAGAAGCTTTCTTT
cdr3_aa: CSVELSGTPEAFF

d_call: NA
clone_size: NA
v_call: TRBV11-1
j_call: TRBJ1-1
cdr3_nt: TGTGCCAGCAGCAGGGGACAGAACACTGAAGCTTTCTTT
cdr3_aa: CASSRGQNTEAFF

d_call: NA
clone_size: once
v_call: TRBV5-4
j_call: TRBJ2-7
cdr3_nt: TGTGCCAGCAGCTTCTATCCTGGCGAGCAGTACTTC
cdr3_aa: CASSFYPGEQYF

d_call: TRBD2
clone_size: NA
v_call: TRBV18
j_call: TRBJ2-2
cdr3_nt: TGTGCCAGCTCACCCCTCCAGCGTCGACTAGCGACTCCATCCGGGGAGCTGTTTTTT
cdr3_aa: CASSPLQRRLATPSGELFF

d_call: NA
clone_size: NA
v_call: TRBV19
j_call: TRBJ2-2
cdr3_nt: TGTGCCAGTAGTCCTTGGTCCAGCACCGGGGAGCTGTTTTTT
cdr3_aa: CASSPWSSTGELFF

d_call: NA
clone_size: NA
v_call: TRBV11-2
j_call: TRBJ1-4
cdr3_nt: TGTGCCAGCAGCTTATACCGGGGAGGGAGTGCTAATGAAAAACTGTTTTTT
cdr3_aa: CASSLYRGGSANEKLFF

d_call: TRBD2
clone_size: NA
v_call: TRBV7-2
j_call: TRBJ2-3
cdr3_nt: TGTGCCAGCAGCGCACGACTAGCCCGTCATACGCAGTATTTT
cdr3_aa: CASSARLARHTQYF

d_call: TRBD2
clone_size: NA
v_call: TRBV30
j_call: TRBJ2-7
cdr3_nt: TGTGCCTGGATCTCTCAGGCGAGACTAGCGGGAGGATACGAGCAGTACTTC
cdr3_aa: CAWISQARLAGGYEQYF

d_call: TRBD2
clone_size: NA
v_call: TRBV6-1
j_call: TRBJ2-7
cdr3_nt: TGTGCCAGCAGAGCGCCGGCTAGCGGGATCTACGAGCAGTACTTC
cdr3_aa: CASRAPASGIYEQYF

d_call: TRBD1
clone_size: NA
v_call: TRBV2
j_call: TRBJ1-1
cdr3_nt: TGTGCCAGCAGCCCAGGACAGGGCTGGGACACTGAAGCTTTCTTT
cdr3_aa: CASSPGQGWDTEAFF

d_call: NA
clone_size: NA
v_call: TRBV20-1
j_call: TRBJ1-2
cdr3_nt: TGCAGTGCAACCGGTGACTATGGCTACACCTTC
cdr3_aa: CSATGDYGYTF

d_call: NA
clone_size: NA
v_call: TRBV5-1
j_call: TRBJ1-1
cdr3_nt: TGCGCCAGCAGCTTGACACAGGGCACTGAAGCTTTCTTT
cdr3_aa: CASSLTQGTEAFF

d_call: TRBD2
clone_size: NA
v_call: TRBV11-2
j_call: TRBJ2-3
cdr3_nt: TGTGCCAGCAGCTTAGAAGGCCTAGCGGGCGTGAGGGCAGATACGCAGTATTTT
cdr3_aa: CASSLEGLAGVRADTQYF

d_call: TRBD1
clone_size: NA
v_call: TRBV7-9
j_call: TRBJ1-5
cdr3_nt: TGTGCCAGCAGCCCAGACAGGGCCAATCAGCCCCAGCATTTT
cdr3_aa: CASSPDRANQPQHF

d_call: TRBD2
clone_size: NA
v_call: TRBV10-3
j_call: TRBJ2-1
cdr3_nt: TGTGCCATCAGTGCCGGGACTAGCGATTACAATGAGCAGTTCTTC
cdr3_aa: CAISAGTSDYNEQFF

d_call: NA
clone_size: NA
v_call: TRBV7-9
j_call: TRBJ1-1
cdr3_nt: TGTGCCAGCAGCTTAGTCGTAGGGGGAGAGACTGAAGCTTTCTTT
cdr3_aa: CASSLVVGGETEAFF

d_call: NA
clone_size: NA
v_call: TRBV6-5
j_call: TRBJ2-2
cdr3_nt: TGTGCCAGCAGTTACCTGGATGCGGGCCGGGAGCTGTTTTTT
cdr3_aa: CASSYLDAGRELFF

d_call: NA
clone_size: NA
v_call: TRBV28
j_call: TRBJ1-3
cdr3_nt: TGTGCCAGCAGAATCGGGACACATGGAAACACCATATATTTT
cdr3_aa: CASRIGTHGNTIYF

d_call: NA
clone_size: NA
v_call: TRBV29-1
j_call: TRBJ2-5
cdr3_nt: TGCAGCGTTGACGGAGGGAATCAAGAGACCCAGTACTTC
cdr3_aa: CSVDGGNQETQYF

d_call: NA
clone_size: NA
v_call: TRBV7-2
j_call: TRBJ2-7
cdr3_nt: TGTGCCAGCAGCCCCGGGACAATCACCTACGAGCAGTACTTC
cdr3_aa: CASSPGTITYEQYF

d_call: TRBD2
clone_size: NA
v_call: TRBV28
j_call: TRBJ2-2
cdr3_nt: TGTGCCAGCAGTTTACAGGGAGGGCCGAACACCGGGGAGCTGTTTTTT
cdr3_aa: CASSLQGGPNTGELFF

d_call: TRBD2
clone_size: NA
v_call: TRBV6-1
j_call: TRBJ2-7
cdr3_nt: TGTGCCAGCAGTGTCAGACTAGCGGGAGGTTCCCTCGAGCAGTACTTC
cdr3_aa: CASSVRLAGGSLEQYF

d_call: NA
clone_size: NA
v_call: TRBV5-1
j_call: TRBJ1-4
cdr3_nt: TGCGCCAGCAGCCGGGGAGGGGTTAATGAAAAACTGTTTTTT
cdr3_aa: CASSRGGVNEKLFF

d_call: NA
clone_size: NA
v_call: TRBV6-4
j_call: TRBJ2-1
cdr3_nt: TGTGCCAGCAGTGACTCGTCACACGCAGCCGGGGAGCAGTTCTTC
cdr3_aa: CASSDSSHAAGEQFF

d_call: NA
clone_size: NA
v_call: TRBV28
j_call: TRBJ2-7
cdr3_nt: TGTGCCAGCACCGCGGGACTCCCTAATTACGAGCAGTACTTC
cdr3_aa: CASTAGLPNYEQYF

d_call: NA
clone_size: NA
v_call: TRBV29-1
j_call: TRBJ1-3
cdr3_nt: TGCAGCTCACGGGGGTCTGGAAACACCATATATTTT
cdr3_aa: CSSRGSGNTIYF

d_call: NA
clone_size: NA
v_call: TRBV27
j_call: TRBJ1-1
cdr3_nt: TGTGCCAGCAGTTTGGTAGGGGACACTGAAGCTTTCTTT
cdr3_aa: CASSLVGDTEAFF

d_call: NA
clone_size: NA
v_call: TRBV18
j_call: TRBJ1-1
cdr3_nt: TGTGCCAGCTCACCAAGTACCACAGGCCACGGGTCCTCCACTGAAGCTTTCTTT
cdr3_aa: CASSPSTTGHGSSTEAFF

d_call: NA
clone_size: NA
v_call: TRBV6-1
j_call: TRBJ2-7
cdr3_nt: TGTGCCAGCTACGACGGAGCCTACGAGCAGTACTTC
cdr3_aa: CASYDGAYEQYF

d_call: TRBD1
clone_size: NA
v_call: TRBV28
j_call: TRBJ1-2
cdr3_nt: TGTGCCAGCAGGACAGGGGGCGCGGAATACACCTTC
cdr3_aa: CASRTGGAEYTF

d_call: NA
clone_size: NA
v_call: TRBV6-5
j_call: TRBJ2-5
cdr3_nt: TGTGCCAGCAGTTTCCTAGCAGGGGTTGGGGAGACCCAGTACTTC
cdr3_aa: CASSFLAGVGETQYF

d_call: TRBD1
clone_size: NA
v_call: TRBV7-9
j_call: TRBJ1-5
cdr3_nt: TGTGCCAGCAGCTCGGACAGGGCTAACCAGCCCCAGCATTTT
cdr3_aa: CASSSDRANQPQHF

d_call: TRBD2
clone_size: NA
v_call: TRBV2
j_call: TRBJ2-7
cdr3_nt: TGTGCCAGCAGTGGGACTAGCGGGACCCACGAGCAGTACTTC
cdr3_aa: CASSGTSGTHEQYF

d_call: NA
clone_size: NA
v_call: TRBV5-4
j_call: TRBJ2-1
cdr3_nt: TGTGCCAGCAGCCTGTGGTTGGCTAGGGAGGGGGACAATGAGCAGTTCTTC
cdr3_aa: CASSLWLAREGDNEQFF

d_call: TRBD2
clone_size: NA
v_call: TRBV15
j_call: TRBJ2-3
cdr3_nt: TGTGCCACCAGCAACCATAGCGGGAGTACAGATACGCAGTATTTT
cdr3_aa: CATSNHSGSTDTQYF

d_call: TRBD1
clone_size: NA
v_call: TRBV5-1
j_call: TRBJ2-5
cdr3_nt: TGCGCCAGCAGCACGGACAGGGAAGAGACCCAGTACTTC
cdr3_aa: CASSTDREETQYF

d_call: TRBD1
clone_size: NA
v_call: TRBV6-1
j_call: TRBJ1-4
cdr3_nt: TGTGCCAGCAGTGCCGTCCACGGGACAGGGGGTTTTCCAACTAATGAAAAACTGTTTTTT
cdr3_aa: CASSAVHGTGGFPTNEKLFF

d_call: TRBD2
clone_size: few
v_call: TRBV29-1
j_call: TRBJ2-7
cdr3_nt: TGTTTTACGGCTCTAGCGGGAGACGAGCAGTACTTC
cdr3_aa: CFTALAGDEQYF

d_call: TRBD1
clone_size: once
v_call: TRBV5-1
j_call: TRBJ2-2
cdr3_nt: TGCGCCAGCAGCCACGGGACAGGGGGCGCCGGGGAGCTGTTTTTT
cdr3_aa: CASSHGTGGAGELFF

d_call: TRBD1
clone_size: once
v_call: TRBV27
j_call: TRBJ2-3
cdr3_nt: TGTGCCAGCAGTTTAAGGACAGGGGGCGCAGATACGCAGTATTTT
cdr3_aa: CASSLRTGGADTQYF